This entry lists 5 T cell receptor beta chains sequenced from one sample in a study of Graves' ophthalmopathy and Graves' hyperthyroidism. The sequenced template was RNA, covering the TCR beta CDR3 region. Second-round multiplex PCR followed a first-round RT-PCR using HTBI primers. TCRdb re-called the multiplex PCR reads through MiXCR, storing one row per CDR3 protein. In the table there are 500,000 to 800,000 distinct CDR3 sequences, about two fifths of which are singletons. Input material: peripheral blood. Every receptor here comes from an adult man with Graves' ophthalmopathy.

The chain carries TRBV29-1 and TRBJ1-1, with 7 nucleotides matching TRBD1. V lost 1 base to trimming and J lost 4 bases; unmatched junction nucleotides: 3. The CDR3 runs 13 residues. The germline V gene has CDR1 SQVTM and CDR2 ANQGSEA. In DNA, the CDR3 is TGCAGCGTTGAAGGACAGGGAACCACTGAAGCTTTCTTT. Its protein is CSVEGQGTTEAFF.

Note on this clonotype: This sequence may be a read error, since a much larger clone differs from it by one base. The V gene is TRBV11-1, the J gene TRBJ2-2; 15 nucleotides agree with TRBD2. Germline trimming cut 8 bases from V and 0 bases from J; bases unmatched to any gene: 4. The CDR3 is made up of 17 amino acids. Germline CDR1 reads SGHAT; CDR2 reads FQDESV (reference sequence). The CDR3 coding sequence is TGTGCCAGCCCCGGGACTAGCGGGGGGCCGAACACCGGGGAGCTGTTTTTT. It encodes CASPGTSGGPNTGELFF.

Concerning this clonotype itself: It may be a read error: a sequence one base away is much more abundant. J is TRBJ1-3 and V is TRBV5-5, with unresolved D. The CDR3 contains 15 residues. Trimming took off 4 bases at V and 0 bases at J, with 11 bases between the two ends. The germline V gene encodes CDR1 SGHKS and CDR2 YYEKEE (reference sequence). CDR3 sequence (DNA): TGTGCCAGCAGCGAGGTGGTGATCTCTGGAAACACCATATATTTT. This codes for CASSEVVISGNTIYF.

The chain couples TRBV10-3 to TRBJ2-7, with D perhaps given as TRBD1 or TRBD2 (5 bases each). Germline assignment: CDR1 ENHRY and CDR2 SYGVKD. CDR3 length: 13 residues. The V end lost 6 bases, the J end lost 3 bases, and 12 bases lay between the germline ends. Here the CDR3 reads CAIRRGSVYEQYF. In DNA form, the CDR3 reads TGTGCCATCAGGAGGGGCTCCGTCTACGAGCAGTACTTC.

The chain joins TRBV12-3 or TRBV12-4 to TRBJ1-6, with D possibly TRBD1 on 5 matching bases. V lost 1 base and J 5 bases, leaving 6 bases between the germline ends. CDR3 length: 14 amino acids. In nucleotides, the CDR3 is TGTGCCAGCAGTTTAGACAGGAATAATTCACCCCTCCACTTT. Protein product: CASSLDRNNSPLHF.